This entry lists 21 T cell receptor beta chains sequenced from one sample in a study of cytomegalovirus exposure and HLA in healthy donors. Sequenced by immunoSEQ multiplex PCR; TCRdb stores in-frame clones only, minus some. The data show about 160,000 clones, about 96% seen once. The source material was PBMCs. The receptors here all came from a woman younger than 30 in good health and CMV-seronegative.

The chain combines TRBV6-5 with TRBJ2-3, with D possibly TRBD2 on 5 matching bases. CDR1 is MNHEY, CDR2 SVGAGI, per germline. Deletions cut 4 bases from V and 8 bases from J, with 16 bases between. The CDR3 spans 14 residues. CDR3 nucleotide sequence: TGTGCCAGCAGTTCCCCGGAGGCTGGACTTACGCAGTATTTT. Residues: CASSSPEAGLTQYF.

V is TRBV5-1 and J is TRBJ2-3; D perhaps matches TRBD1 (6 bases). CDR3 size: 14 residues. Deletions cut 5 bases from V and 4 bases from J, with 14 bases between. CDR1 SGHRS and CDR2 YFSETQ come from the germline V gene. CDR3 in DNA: TGCGCCAGCAGATCCACAGGGCCCGCAGATACGCAGTATTTT. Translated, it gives CASRSTGPADTQYF.

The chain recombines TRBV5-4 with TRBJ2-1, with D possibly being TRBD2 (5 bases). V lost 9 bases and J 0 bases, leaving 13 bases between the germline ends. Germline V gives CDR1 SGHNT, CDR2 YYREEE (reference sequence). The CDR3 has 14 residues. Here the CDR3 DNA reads TGTGCCACCCTGAGAGAGGGCTCCTACAATGAGCAGTTCTTC. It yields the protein CATLREGSYNEQFF.

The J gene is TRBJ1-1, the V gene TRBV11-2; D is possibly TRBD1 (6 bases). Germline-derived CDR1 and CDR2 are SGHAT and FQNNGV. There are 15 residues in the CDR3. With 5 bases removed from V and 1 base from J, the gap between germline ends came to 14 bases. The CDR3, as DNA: TGTGCCAGCAGCCCAATTGGCAGGGGGAACACTGAAGCTTTCTTT. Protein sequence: CASSPIGRGNTEAFF.

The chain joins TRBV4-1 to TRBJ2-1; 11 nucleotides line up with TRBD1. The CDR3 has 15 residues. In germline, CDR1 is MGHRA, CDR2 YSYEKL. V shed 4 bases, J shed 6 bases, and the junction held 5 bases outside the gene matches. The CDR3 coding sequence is TGCGCCAGCAGCCGGCCGGGACAGGGGGGCAATGAGCAGTTCTTC. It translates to CASSRPGQGGNEQFF.

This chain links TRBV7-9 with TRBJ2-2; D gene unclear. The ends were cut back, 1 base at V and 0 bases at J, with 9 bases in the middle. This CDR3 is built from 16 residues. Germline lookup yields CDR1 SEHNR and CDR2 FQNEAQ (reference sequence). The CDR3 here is CASSLGITANTGELFF. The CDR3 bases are TGTGCCAGCAGCTTAGGGATAACAGCGAACACCGGGGAGCTGTTTTTT.

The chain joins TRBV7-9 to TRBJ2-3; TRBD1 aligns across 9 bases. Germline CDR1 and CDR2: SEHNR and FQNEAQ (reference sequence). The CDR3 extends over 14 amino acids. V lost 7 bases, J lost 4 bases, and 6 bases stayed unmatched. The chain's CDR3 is CASTLTGGADTQYF. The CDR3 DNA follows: TGTGCCAGCACCCTGACAGGGGGTGCAGATACGCAGTATTTT.

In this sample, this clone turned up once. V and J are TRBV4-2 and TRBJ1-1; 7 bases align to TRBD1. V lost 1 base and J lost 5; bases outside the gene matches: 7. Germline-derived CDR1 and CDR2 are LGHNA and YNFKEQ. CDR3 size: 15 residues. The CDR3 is CASSQVQGVDTEAFF. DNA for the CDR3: TGTGCCAGCAGCCAAGTTCAGGGGGTGGATACTGAAGCTTTCTTT.

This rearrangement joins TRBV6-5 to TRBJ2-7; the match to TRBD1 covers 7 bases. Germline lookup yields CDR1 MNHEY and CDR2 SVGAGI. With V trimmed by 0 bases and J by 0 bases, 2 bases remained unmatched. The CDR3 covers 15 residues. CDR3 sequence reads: CASSYSGTASYEQYF. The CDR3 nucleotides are TGTGCCAGCAGTTACTCAGGGACAGCCTCCTACGAGCAGTACTTC.

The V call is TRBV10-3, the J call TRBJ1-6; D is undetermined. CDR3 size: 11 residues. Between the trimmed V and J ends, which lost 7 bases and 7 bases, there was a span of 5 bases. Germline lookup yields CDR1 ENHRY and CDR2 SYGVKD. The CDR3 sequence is CAITSNSPLHF. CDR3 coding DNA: TGTGCCATCACCTCGAATTCACCCCTCCACTTT.

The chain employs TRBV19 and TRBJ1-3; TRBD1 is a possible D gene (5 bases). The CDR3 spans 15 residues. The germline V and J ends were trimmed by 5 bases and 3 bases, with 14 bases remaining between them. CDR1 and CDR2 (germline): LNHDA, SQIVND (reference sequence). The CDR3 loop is CASSSRATGGNTIYF. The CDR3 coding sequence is TGTGCCAGTAGTTCCAGGGCGACCGGTGGAAACACCATATATTTT.

The CDR3, as DNA: TGTGCCAGCTGTCCAACCGGGACAAAGAACTCCTACGAGCAGTACTTC. Translating it yields CASCPTGTKNSYEQYF. The chain employs TRBV7-9 and TRBJ2-7; a possible D gene is TRBD1 (6 bases). The CDR3 consists of 16 residues. Trimming left V 8 bases short and J 0 bases short, with 20 bases between. The germline gives CDR1 SEHNR, CDR2 FQNEAQ (reference sequence).

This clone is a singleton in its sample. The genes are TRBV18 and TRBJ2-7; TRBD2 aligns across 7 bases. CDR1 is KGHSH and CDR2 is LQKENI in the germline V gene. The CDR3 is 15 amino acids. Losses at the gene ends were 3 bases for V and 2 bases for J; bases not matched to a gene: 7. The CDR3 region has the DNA TGTGCCAGCTCACCCCCGGGGGGTGGGGCCTACGAGCAGTACTTC. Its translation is CASSPPGGGAYEQYF.

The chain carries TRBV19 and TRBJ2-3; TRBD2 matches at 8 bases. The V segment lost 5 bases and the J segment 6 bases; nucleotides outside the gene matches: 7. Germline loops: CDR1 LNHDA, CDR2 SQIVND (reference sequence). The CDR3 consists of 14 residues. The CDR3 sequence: CASSDGGARDTQYF. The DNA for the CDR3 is TGTGCCAGTAGTGACGGGGGGGCCAGGGATACGCAGTATTTT.

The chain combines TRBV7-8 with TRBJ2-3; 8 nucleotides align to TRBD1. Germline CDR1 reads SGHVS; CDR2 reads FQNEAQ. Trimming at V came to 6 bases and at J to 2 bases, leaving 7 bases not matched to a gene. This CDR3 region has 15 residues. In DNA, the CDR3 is TGTGCCAGCAGATTGGGACAGGCCCCCACAGATACGCAGTATTTT. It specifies CASRLGQAPTDTQYF.

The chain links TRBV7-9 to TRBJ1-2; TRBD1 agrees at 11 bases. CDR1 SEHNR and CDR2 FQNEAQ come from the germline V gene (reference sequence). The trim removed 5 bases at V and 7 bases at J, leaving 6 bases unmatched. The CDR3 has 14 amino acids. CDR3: CASSPGQGEGGYTF. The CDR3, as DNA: TGTGCCAGCAGCCCGGGACAGGGGGAAGGTGGCTACACCTTC.

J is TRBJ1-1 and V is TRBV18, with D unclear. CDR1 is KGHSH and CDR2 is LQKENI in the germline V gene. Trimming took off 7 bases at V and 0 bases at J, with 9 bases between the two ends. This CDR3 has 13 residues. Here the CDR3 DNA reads TGTGCCAGCTTTACTTCTTTGAACACTGAAGCTTTCTTT. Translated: CASFTSLNTEAFF.

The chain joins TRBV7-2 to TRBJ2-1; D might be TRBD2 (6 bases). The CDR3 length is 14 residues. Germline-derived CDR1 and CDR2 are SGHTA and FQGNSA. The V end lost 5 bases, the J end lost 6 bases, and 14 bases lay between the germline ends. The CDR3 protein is CASSRLTSSNEQFF. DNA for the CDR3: TGTGCCAGCAGCCGATTGACTAGTAGCAATGAGCAGTTCTTC.

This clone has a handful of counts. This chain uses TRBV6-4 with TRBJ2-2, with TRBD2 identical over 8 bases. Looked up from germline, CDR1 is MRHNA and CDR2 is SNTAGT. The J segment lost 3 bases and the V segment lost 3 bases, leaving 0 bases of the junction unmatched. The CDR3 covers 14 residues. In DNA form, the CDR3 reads TGTGCCAGCAGTGAGCGGGGGGACACCGGGGAGCTGTTTTTT. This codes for CASSERGDTGELFF.

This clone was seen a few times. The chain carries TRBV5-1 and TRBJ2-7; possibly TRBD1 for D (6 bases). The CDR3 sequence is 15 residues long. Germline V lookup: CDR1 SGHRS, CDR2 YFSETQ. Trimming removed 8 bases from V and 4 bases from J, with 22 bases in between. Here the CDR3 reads CARPAVGAAPYEQYF. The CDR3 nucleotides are TGCGCCAGGCCCGCCGTGGGGGCAGCTCCGTACGAGCAGTACTTC.

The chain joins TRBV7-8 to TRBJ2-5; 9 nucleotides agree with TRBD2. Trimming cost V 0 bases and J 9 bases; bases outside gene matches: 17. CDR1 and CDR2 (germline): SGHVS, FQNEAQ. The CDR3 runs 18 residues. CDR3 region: CASSLASGGHNWLTSQYF. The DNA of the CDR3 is TGTGCCAGCAGCTTAGCTAGCGGGGGCCACAATTGGTTGACGTCCCAGTACTTC.